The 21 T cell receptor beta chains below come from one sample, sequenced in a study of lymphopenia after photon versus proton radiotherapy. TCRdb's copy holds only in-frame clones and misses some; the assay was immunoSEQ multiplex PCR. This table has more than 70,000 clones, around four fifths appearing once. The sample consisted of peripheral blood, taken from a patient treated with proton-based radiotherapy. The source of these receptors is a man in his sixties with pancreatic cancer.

CDR3 sequence reads: CASSYSRTSAYYEQYF. The CDR3 nucleotides are TGTGCCAGCAGTTACTCCAGGACTAGCGCCTACTACGAGCAGTACTTC. The genes are TRBV6-6 and TRBJ2-7, with TRBD2 identical over 9 bases. CDR3 size: 16 residues. V trimming: 0 bases; J trimming: 3 bases; junction bases outside the gene matches: 6. Per the germline V gene, CDR1 is MNHNY and CDR2 is SVGAGI (reference sequence).

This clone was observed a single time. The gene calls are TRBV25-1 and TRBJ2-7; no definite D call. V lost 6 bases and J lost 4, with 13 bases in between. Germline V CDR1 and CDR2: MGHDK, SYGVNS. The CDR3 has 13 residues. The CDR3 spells CASSLNERYEQYF. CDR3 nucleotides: TGTGCCAGCAGCTTAAACGAACGGTACGAGCAGTACTTC.

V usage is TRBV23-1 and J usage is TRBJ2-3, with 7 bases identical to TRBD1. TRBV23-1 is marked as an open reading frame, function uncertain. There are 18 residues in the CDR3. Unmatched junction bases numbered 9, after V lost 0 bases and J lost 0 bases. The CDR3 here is CASSQSRGQESSTDTQYF. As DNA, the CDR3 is TGCGCCAGCAGTCAATCGAGGGGGCAGGAGTCTAGCACAGATACGCAGTATTTT.

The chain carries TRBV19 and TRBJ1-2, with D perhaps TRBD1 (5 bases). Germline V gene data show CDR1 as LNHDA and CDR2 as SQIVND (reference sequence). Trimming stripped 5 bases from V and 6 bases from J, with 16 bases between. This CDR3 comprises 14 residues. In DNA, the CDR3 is TGTGCCAGTAGTCCAGGGACTACGCGGGATGGCTACACCTTC. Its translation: CASSPGTTRDGYTF.

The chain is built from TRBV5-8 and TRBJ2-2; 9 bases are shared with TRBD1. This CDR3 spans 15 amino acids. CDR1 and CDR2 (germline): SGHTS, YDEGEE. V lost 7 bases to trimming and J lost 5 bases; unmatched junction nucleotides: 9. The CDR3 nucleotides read TGTGCCAGCGTTCGGGGACAGGGAAGGACCGGGGAGCTGTTTTTT. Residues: CASVRGQGRTGELFF.

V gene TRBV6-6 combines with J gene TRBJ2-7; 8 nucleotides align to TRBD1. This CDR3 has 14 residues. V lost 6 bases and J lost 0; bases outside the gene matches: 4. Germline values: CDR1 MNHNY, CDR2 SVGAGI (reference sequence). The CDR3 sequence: CASSLDRDSYEQYF. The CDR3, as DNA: TGTGCCAGCAGCTTGGACAGGGACTCCTACGAGCAGTACTTC.

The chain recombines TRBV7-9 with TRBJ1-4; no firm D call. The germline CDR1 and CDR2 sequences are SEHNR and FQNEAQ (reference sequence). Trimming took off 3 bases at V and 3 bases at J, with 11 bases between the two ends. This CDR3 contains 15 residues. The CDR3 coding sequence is TGTGCCAGCAGCTTGAATTCGGGCTCTAATGAAAAACTGTTTTTT. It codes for CASSLNSGSNEKLFF. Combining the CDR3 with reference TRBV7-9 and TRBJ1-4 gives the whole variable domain DTGVSQNPRHKITKRGQNVTFRCDPISEHNRLYWYRQTLGQGPEFLTYFQNEAQLEKSRLLSDRFSAERPKGSFSTLEIQRTEQGDSAMYLCASSLNSGSNEKLFFGSGTQLSVL.

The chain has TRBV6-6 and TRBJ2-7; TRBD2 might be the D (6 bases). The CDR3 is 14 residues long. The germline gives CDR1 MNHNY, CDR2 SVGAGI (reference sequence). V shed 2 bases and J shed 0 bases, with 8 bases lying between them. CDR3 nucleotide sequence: TGTGCCAGCAGTTACGGCGGGATCTCCTACGAGCAGTACTTC. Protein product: CASSYGGISYEQYF.

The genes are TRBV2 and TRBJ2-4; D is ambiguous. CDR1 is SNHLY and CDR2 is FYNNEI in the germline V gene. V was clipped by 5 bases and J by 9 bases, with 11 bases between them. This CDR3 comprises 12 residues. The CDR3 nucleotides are TGTGCCAGCAGTACCACCGCCGGCATTCAGTACTTC. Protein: CASSTTAGIQYF.

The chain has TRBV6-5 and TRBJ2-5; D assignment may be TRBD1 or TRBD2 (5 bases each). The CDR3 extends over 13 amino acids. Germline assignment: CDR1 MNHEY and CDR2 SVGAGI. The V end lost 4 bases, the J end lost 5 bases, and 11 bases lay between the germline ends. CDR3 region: CASSSRDRETQYF. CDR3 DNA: TGTGCCAGCAGTTCCCGGGACCGTGAGACCCAGTACTTC.

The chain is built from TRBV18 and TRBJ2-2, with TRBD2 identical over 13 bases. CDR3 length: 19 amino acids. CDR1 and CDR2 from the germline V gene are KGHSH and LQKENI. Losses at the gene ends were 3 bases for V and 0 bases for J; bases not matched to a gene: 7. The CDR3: CASSPGLAGFIANTGELFF. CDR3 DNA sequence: TGTGCCAGCTCACCGGGACTAGCGGGATTTATCGCGAACACCGGGGAGCTGTTTTTT.

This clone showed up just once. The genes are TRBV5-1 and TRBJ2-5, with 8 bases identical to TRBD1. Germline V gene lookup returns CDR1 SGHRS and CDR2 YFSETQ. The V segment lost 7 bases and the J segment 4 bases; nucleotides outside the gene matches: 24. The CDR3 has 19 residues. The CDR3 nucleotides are TGCGCCAGCCGGCATGTGGCAGGGGGCTCAAGTTTGGTAGGAGAGACCCAGTACTTC. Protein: CASRHVAGGSSLVGETQYF.

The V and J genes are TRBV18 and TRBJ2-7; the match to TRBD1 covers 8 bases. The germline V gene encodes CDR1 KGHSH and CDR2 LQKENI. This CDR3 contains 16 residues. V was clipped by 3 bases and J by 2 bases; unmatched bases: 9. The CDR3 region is CASSPGDRGIPYEQYF. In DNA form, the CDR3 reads TGTGCCAGCTCACCGGGAGACAGGGGAATCCCCTACGAGCAGTACTTC.

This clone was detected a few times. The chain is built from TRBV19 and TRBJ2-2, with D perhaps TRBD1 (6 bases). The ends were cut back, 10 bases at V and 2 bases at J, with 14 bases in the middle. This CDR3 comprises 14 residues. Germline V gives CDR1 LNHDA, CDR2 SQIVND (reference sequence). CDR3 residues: CATNRVSNTGELFF. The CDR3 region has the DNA TGTGCCACTAACAGGGTCTCAAACACCGGGGAGCTGTTTTTT.

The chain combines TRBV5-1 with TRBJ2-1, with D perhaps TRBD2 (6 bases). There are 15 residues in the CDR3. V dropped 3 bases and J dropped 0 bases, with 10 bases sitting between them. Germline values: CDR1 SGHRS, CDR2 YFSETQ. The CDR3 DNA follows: TGCGCCAGCAGCTGGGACTTTAGCTCCTACAATGAGCAGTTCTTC. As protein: CASSWDFSSYNEQFF.

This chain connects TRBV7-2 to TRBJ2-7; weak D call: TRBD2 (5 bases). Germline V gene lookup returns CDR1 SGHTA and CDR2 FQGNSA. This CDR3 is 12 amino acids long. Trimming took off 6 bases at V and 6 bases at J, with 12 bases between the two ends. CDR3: CASSSTRFEQYF. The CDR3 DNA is TGTGCCAGCAGTTCAACTAGGTTCGAGCAGTACTTC.

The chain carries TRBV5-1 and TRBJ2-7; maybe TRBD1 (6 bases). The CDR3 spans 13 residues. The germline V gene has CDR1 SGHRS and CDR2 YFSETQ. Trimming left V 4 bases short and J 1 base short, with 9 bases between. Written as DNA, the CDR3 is TGCGCCAGCAGCAAAGGACAGTCCTACGAGCAGTACTTC. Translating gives CASSKGQSYEQYF.

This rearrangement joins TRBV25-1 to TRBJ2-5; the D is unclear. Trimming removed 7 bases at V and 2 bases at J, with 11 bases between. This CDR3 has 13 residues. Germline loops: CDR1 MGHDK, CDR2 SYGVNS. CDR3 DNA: TGTGCCAGCACGAGTCCAGGACAAGAGACCCAGTACTTC. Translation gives CASTSPGQETQYF.

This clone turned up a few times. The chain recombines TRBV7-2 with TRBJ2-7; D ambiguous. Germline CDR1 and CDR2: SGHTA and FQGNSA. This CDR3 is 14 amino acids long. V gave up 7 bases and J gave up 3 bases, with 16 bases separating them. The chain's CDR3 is CASTLAGDYYEQYF. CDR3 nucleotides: TGTGCCAGCACCCTTGCCGGAGATTACTACGAGCAGTACTTC.

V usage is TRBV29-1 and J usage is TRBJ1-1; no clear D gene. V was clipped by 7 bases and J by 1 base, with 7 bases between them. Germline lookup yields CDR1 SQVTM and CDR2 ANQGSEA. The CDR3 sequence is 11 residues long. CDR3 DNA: TGCAGCGCCTCCGAGAACACTGAAGCTTTCTTT. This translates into CSASENTEAFF. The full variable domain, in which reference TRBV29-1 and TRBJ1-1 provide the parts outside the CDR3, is SAVISQKPSRDICQRGTSLTIQCQVDSQVTMMFWYRQQPGQSLTLIATANQGSEATYESGFVIDKFPISRPNLTFSTLTVSNMSPEDSSIYLCSASENTEAFFGQGTRLTVV.

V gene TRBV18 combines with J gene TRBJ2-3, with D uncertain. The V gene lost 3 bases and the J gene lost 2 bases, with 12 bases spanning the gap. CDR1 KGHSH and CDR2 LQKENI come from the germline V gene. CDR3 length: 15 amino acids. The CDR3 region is CASSPDYTPTDTQYF. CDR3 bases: TGTGCCAGCTCACCGGATTATACCCCCACAGATACGCAGTATTTT.